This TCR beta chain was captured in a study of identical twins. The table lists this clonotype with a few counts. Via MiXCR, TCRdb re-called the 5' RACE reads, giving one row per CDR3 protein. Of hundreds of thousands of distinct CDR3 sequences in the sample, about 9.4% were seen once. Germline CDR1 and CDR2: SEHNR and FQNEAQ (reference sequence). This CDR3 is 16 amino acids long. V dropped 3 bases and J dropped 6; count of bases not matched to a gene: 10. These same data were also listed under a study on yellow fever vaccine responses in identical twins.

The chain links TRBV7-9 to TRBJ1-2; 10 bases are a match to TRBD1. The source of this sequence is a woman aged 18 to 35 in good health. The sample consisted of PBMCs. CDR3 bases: TGTGCCAGCAGCTTCATTCCCGGGACAGGGGACAATGGCTACACCTTC. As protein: CASSFIPGTGDNGYTF.